This TCR beta chain was sequenced for a study of OX40 agonist ivuxolimab in advanced cancers. Study information: Patients were roughly 83% male with ages roughly 20 to 90, mean roughly 55.

Study-level findings and limits: The specificity for antigen of the expanded peripheral T cells was not determined.

This clone was seen a few times. The target antigen is unknown. Clones were read by immunoSEQ multiplex PCR, and TCRdb kept only the in-frame ones, dropping some. The sample records some 25,000 clones, just under 80% being singletons. V was shortened by 2 bases and J by 3 bases, with 17 bases between the two germline ends. The CDR3 extends over 16 amino acids. Germline V gene data show CDR1 as MNHEY and CDR2 as SMNVEV (reference sequence). The TCR originated in an adult with an advanced solid tumor such as melanoma, head and neck, liver or kidney cancer. The sequencing used CD4+ or CD8+ T cells sorted from blood, collected in a trial of the OX40 agonist ivuxolimab. This chain joins TRBV27 and TRBJ2-7; D possibly corresponds to TRBD2 (6 bases). CDR3 bases: TGTGCCAGCAGTTTACTGGTCGGGGGTAATCGCTACGAGCAGTACTTC. Translation: CASSLLVGGNRYEQYF.